The TCR beta chain described here comes from a study of cytomegalovirus exposure and HLA in healthy donors. CDR1 MNHEY and CDR2 SMNVEV come from the germline V gene (reference sequence). V lost 8 bases and J lost 0, with 13 bases in between. The CDR3 runs to 14 residues. PCR involved 60 Vbeta and 13 Jbeta primers. Profiled with immunoSEQ multiplex PCR; TCRdb holds only in-frame clones, not every one. Counted here are 150,000 to 200,000 clones, around four fifths occurring once; the ten biggest clones make up less than 2%. The gene calls are TRBV27 and TRBJ1-1; possible D gene TRBD1, 6 bases. The sequenced material came from PBMCs. This TCR derives from a middle-aged man in good health and CMV-seropositive. CDR3 DNA: TGTGCCAGCGTGGACAGTACCTTGAACACTGAAGCTTTCTTT. This translates into CASVDSTLNTEAFF.